This record covers a single T cell receptor beta chain. Its antigen remains unidentified. Per-base qualities were not stored, and no clone one base away is much larger. Using the deep immunoSEQ assay, TCR CDR3 regions were amplified from genomic DNA by multiplex PCR. Extracted genomic DNA from each cell subset was spread evenly across all wells of several immunoSEQ 96-well plates, with each plate serving as a replicate. Each replicate PCR for sorted subsets received around 200 ng genomic DNA, equal to tens of thousands of T cell genomes. The purified libraries were quantified using a Qubit 3.0 fluorometer, sized with a Bioanalyzer 2100, and then quantified again using the KAPA Library Quantification kit. Every immunoSEQ 96-well plate was sequenced on a dedicated single-read 150-cycle Illumina NextSeq 550 flow cell. Per the source publication's procedure: Because only junctional sequences without quality scores were contained in the immunoSEQ output, filtering matching that applied to full-length reads could not be performed. Sequences were annotated with PyIR, a Python wrapper for IgBLAST v1.9, and V/J genes and CDR3 were assigned using IMGT germline references. Reads were removed for weak V/J assignments (E-value above 1e-6), missing CDR3, stop codons, out-of-frame junctions, or ambiguous translated residues. V3J clonotypes were defined by identical inferred V gene, J gene, and CDR3 amino acid sequence. To compute the percentage overlap between repertoires, the number of shared unique clonotypes was divided by the size of the smaller repertoire. Three approaches were used to assess repertoire richness: RTK rarefaction, the Chao1 estimator, and Recon v2.1 estimates of unobserved clonotypes. For all TCRbeta clonotypes obtained by the gDNA method from a few donors, generation probabilities were computed with OLGA. This is the immuneACCESS table as TCRdb keeps it, with only in-frame sequences that have V and J called. A part of the clones is gone; compared with another copy, unresolved V genes explain less than half, and the rest is unexplained. That table furnishes V, J and clone size, whereas the DNA furnished D and trimming. This sample lists about 2,200,000 clones; approximately 94% were detected once. The ten largest account for more than 1.5% of the sample.

CD8 naive samples were obtained by positive selection for CCR7 among CD45RO-negative cells, yielding a CD45RA+CCR7+ population from which TemRA cells were excluded. The donors were healthy, HIV-negative adults who had no recently reported acute infections or vaccinations. Every donor was a Caucasian adult living in Nashville, Tennessee, USA. Blood was collected by leukapheresis, and PBMCs were isolated by Ficoll-Histopaque density gradient centrifugation and then cryopreserved in liquid nitrogen vapor phase. Analytical flow cytometry was used to check the purity and quantity of each magnetically sorted T cell population. Each sorted fraction had its genomic DNA isolated and then quantified by UV absorbance on a Nanodrop 2000c. Trimming takes 1 base off V and 4 bases off J; junction bases not matched to a gene: 0. The CDR3 measures 15 amino acids from cysteine to phenylalanine. This entry keeps only the CDR3 DNA: 45 bases, framed from base 1. CDR1 KGHSH and CDR2 LQKENI were looked up in the germline V gene.

This entry is derived from a study of shared clonotypes between healthy human individuals (TCRdb year 2020). Turning to the overall study: A few men and two women, aged 18 to 49 years, made up the cohort. For each donor, CD4 naive and CD4 memory were each given three plates, CD8 naive was given two plates, and CD8 memory was given one plate. To estimate repertoire size and how much clonotypes are shared between individuals, the study performed deep sequencing of blood TCR repertoires from roughly five healthy adults. Libraries were prepared and TCR repertoires were sequenced by different laboratories using diverse techniques, in order to increase sequencing depth and limit assay-specific biases. Per donor, leukapheresis produced somewhere between about 0.94 and 9 billion PBMCs.

Summary of the overall study and its limitations: Clonotypes shared by all four sorted-subset donors showed higher generation probabilities than non-shared clonotypes. Pairwise subsampling led to the expectation that sequencing depth would affect the degree of clonotype sharing among donors. Sampling was restricted to blood, and TCR repertoires in tissue are likely to differ from TCR repertoires in blood. About 5% of naive CD4, approximately 3.7% of naive CD8, 2.3% of memory CD4, and more than 0.35% of memory CD8 clonotypes were shared across a few donors. Naive subsets generally had larger estimated clonotype richness than memory subsets. The genetic and exposure-history diversity represented was limited by the small number of donors. Rarefaction of sorted-subset datasets indicated incomplete sequencing despite the large sequencing depth.

This chain is built from TRBV18 and TRBJ2-1, with 11 junctional bases fitting TRBD2. The sequenced sample consisted of naive CD8+ T cells from PBMCs. Interpreted using the paper, the cell subset or site label stands for: CD45RA+CCR7+. This TCR came from a man aged 18 to 30 in good health. Some clones in this sample may be carry-over from other donors' samples. The CDR3: CASSPLAGGYNEQFF. The DNA sequence reads TGTGCCAGCTCACCACTAGCGGGAGGGTACAATGAGCAGTTCTTC.